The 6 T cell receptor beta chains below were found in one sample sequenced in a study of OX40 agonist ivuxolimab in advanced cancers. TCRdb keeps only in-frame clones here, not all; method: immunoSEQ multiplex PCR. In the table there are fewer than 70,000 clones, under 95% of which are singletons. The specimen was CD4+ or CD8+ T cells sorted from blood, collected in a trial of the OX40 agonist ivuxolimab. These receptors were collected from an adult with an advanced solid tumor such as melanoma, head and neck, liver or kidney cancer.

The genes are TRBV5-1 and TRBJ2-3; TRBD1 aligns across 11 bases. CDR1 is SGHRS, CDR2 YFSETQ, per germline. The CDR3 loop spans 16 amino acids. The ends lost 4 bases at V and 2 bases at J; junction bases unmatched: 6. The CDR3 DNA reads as TGCGCCAGCAGCCCCCGGGACAGGGGGTTCACAGATACGCAGTATTTT. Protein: CASSPRDRGFTDTQYF.

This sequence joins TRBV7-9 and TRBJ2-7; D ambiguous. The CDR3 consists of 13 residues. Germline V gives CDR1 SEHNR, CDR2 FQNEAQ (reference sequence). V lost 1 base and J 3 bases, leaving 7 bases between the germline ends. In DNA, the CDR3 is TGTGCCAGCAGCTTAGGTACGGGCTACGAGCAGTACTTC. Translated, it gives CASSLGTGYEQYF.

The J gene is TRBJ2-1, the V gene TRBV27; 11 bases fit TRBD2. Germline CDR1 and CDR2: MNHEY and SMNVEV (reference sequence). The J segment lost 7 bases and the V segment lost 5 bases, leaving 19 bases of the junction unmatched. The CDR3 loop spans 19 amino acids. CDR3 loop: CASSARHPGSGRALNEQFF. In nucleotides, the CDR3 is TGTGCCAGCAGTGCCCGACACCCTGGTAGCGGGAGGGCCCTTAATGAGCAGTTCTTC.

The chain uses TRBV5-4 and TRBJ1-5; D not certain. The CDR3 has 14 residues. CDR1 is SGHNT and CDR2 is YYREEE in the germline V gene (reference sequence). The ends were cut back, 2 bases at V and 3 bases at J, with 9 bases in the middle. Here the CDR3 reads CASSFGGFNQPQHF. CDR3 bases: TGTGCCAGCAGCTTTGGTGGATTCAATCAGCCCCAGCATTTT.

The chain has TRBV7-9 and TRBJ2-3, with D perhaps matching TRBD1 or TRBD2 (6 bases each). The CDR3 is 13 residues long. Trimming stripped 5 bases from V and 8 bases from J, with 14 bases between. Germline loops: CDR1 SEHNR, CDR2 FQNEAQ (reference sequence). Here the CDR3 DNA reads TGTGCCAGCAGCCGCGGGGAAGGGGGTACGCAGTATTTT. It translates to CASSRGEGGTQYF.

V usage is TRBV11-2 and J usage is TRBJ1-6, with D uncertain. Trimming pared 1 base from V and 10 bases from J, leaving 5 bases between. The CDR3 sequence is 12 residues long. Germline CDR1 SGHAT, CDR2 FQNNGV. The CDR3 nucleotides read TGTGCCAGCAGCTTAGGGAGATCACCCCTCCACTTT. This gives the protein CASSLGRSPLHF.